This TCR beta chain was found in a study of T cell repertoires in cytomegalovirus infection. Study-wide findings and caveats: What dominated the ex vivo response were HLA-C-restricted CMV-specific TCR beta clonotypes.

The V end was cut by 0 bases, the J end by 0 bases, with 6 bases between. Germline V lookup: CDR1 MGHRA, CDR2 YSYEKL. This CDR3 has 16 amino acids. Note on this clonotype: What it binds is unknown.

TCRdb analysed the reads with MiXCR anew, one entry per CDR3 protein. The table has a few hundred thousand distinct CDR3 sequences, 8% to 10% seen once; the top ten hold roughly 4%. V and J are TRBV4-1 and TRBJ2-6; perhaps TRBD2 as D (6 bases). The receptor was isolated from a human donor in good health (CMV status not recorded). Some clones in this sample may be carry-over from other donors' samples. The material sequenced was PBMCs. In DNA, the CDR3 is TGCGCCAGCAGCCAAGAGGGGGGCTCTGGGGCCAACGTCCTGACTTTC. This gives the protein CASSQEGGSGANVLTF.